This TCR beta chain was captured by sequencing in a study of blood T cell repertoires in COVID-19. Overall study: The origin of the acute and convalescent COVID-19 samples was the United States, Italy and Spain. T cells, B-cell-depleted T cells, or PBMCs supplied cDNA or gDNA.

The CDR3 is 19 amino acids. V shed 5 bases and J 12 bases; nucleotides not matched to a gene: 23. Germline loops: CDR1 SGHTA, CDR2 FQGNSA. Per the original data handling: Researchers report that nucleated cell counts were estimated from reference gene primer amplification. Using immunoSEQ multiplex PCR, the repertoire was profiled, and TCRdb retains in-frame clones only, with some absent. V and J calls and clone size are copied from that table; D and trimming were computed from the DNA. This table holds roughly 14,000 clones, approximately 87% found once. The sequence was collected from a human donor in a cohort sampled during active COVID-19. The genes are TRBV7-2 and TRBJ2-7; 15 bases match TRBD2. The sequencing input was peripheral blood. The CDR3 sequence is CASSASGLAGGGGARVRYF. The CDR3 DNA follows: TGTGCCAGCAGCGCGTCGGGACTAGCGGGGGGCGGAGGAGCGAGGGTTCGGTACTTC.